This TCR beta chain was profiled in a study of shared clonotypes between healthy human individuals. Produced via immunoSEQ multiplex PCR; TCRdb's table is partial and in-frame only. The sample gives 500,000 to 650,000 clones, around 77% of which show up once; more than 10% is in the top ten. Germline V gene sequence: CDR1 MGHRA, CDR2 YSYEKL. V was shortened by 0 bases and J by 0 bases, with 14 bases between the two germline ends. The CDR3 totals 17 residues. Sample: PBMCs. The genes are TRBV4-1 and TRBJ1-1, with a possible D match to TRBD1 (6 bases). The TCR sequence derives from a woman aged 40-49 years in good health. Some clones in this sample may be carry-over from other donors' samples. CDR3 loop: CASSQDSAGAMNTEAFF. Written as DNA, the CDR3 is TGCGCCAGCAGCCAAGATTCCGCAGGGGCAATGAACACTGAAGCTTTCTTT.